The next 22 T cell receptor beta chains were all read from a single sample in a study of cytomegalovirus exposure and HLA in healthy donors. Researchers ran the PCR with 60 Vbeta and 13 Jbeta primers. Profiled with immunoSEQ multiplex PCR; TCRdb holds only in-frame clones, not every one. The sample has 90,000 to 120,000 clones, around 76% seen once. Sequenced input: PBMCs. These receptors all stem from a man between 18 and 29 years old in good health and CMV-seronegative.

The chain links TRBV6-5 to TRBJ2-3, with D perhaps TRBD1 (5 bases). The V gene's germline CDR1 is MNHEY and CDR2 SVGAGI. The CDR3 spans 16 residues. Trimming left V 1 base short and J 3 bases short, with 14 bases between. This CDR3 is CASSYFDSRGTDTQYF. The CDR3 coding sequence is TGTGCCAGCAGTTACTTCGACAGTCGAGGAACAGATACGCAGTATTTT.

The V and J genes are TRBV25-1 and TRBJ2-1; 7 positions match TRBD2. CDR3 length: 15 residues. Germline CDR1 MGHDK, CDR2 SYGVNS. The V and J ends lost 5 bases and 8 bases, in that order; junction bases with no gene match: 12. The CDR3 bases are TGTGCCAGCAGTACGCGGGGGAGCCCCGGCGATGAGCAGTTCTTC. Encoded protein: CASSTRGSPGDEQFF.

The gene calls are TRBV7-2 and TRBJ2-7; D is possibly TRBD1 (6 bases). CDR3 size: 13 residues. The germline V gene has CDR1 SGHTA and CDR2 FQGNSA. Deletions cut 4 bases from V and 0 bases from J, with 7 bases between. The CDR3 DNA is TGTGCCAGCAGCTCACAGGGCTCCTACGAGCAGTACTTC. It yields the protein CASSSQGSYEQYF.

The chain recombines TRBV5-1 with TRBJ2-5; D possibly corresponds to TRBD2 (5 bases). V lost 0 bases to trimming and J lost 2 bases, with 8 bases between them. Germline V gene data show CDR1 as SGHRS and CDR2 as YFSETQ. CDR3 length: 14 amino acids. CDR3 nucleotide sequence: TGCGCCAGCAGCTTGGTAGCGTTTCAAGAGACCCAGTACTTC. Amino acid sequence: CASSLVAFQETQYF.

The V gene is TRBV27, the J gene TRBJ2-7; the D gene is possibly TRBD1 (6 bases). The CDR3 spans 17 residues. Germline CDR1 MNHEY, CDR2 SMNVEV (reference sequence). Trimming took 6 bases from V and 0 from J, leaving 21 bases between them. CDR3 in amino acids: CASSPITGNAGSYEQYF. The DNA of the CDR3 is TGTGCCAGCAGCCCCATCACAGGGAATGCCGGCTCCTACGAGCAGTACTTC.

In DNA, the CDR3 is TGTGCCAGCAGTTGGACAGGCAGGAGAAACAATGAGCAGTTCTTC. Its translation is CASSWTGRRNNEQFF. This sequence joins TRBV28 and TRBJ2-1; 7 nucleotides align to TRBD1. Germline-derived CDR1 and CDR2 are MDHEN and SYDVKM. This CDR3 spans 15 amino acids. V shed 4 bases and J 5 bases; nucleotides not matched to a gene: 8.

The J gene is TRBJ2-7, the V gene TRBV4-2; TRBD1 aligns across 9 bases. This CDR3 is built from 16 residues. CDR1 and CDR2 from the germline V gene are LGHNA and YNFKEQ. V shed 4 bases, J shed 8 bases, and the junction held 15 bases outside the gene matches. CDR3 amino acids: CASSPPSRTGAWKQYF. The DNA of the CDR3 is TGTGCCAGCAGCCCTCCATCGAGGACAGGGGCCTGGAAGCAGTACTTC.

This clone showed up just a few times. One end of the junction is discordant with germline, which a read error may explain. The V call is TRBV4-3, the J call TRBJ2-7; possibly TRBD1 for D (6 bases). CDR1 and CDR2 from the germline V gene are LGHNA and YSLEER. This CDR3 has 13 amino acids. DNA for the CDR3: TGCGCCAGCAGCCAAGTGTTGTGGGGGCTTGTGGACTTC. Translation: CASSQVLWGLVDF.

In this sample, this clone turned up a few times. This sequence joins TRBV2 and TRBJ1-5; 7 bases agree with TRBD1. The CDR3 spans 14 residues. Looked up from germline, CDR1 is SNHLY and CDR2 is FYNNEI. J lost 4 bases, V lost 6 bases, and 6 bases had no gene match. CDR3: CASRESGGNQPQHF. The CDR3 DNA sequence: TGTGCCAGCAGAGAATCAGGGGGGAATCAGCCCCAGCATTTT.

This clone occurred once. The CDR3 sequence is CASSQVIGHLIYEQYF. CDR3 nucleotide sequence: TGCGCCAGCAGCCAAGTTATTGGACACCTAATCTACGAGCAGTACTTC. The chain is built from TRBV4-1 and TRBJ2-7; maybe TRBD1 (5 bases). The CDR3 has 16 residues. V lost 1 base and J 3 bases, leaving 16 bases between the germline ends. Germline values: CDR1 MGHRA, CDR2 YSYEKL.

The V call is TRBV7-6, the J call TRBJ2-5; 9 positions agree with TRBD1. This CDR3 has 15 residues. The V gene's germline CDR1 is SGHVS and CDR2 FNYEAQ. V lost 5 bases to trimming and J lost 5 bases; unmatched junction nucleotides: 9. CDR3: CASSPPGQGYETQYF. As DNA, the CDR3 is TGTGCCAGCAGCCCACCCGGACAGGGGTACGAGACCCAGTACTTC.

The gene calls are TRBV6-4 and TRBJ2-3; 7 positions match TRBD2. This CDR3 is 14 amino acids long. J gave up 3 bases and V 7 bases, and 7 bases lay outside the gene matches. In germline, CDR1 is MRHNA, CDR2 SNTAGT. CDR3 in amino acids: CASKRGLGTDTQYF. CDR3 coding DNA: TGTGCCAGCAAAAGAGGACTAGGAACAGATACGCAGTATTTT.

V gene TRBV19 combines with J gene TRBJ2-5; D gene ambiguous. V lost 3 bases and J 0 bases, leaving 8 bases between the germline ends. CDR1 LNHDA and CDR2 SQIVND come from the germline V gene (reference sequence). The CDR3 has 14 residues. The CDR3 sequence: CASSITTHQETQYF. CDR3 bases: TGTGCCAGTAGTATTACAACACACCAAGAGACCCAGTACTTC.

This clone showed up just a few times. This chain's CDR3 is CASSMGLGVEAFF. The CDR3 DNA reads as TGTGCCAGTAGTATGGGGTTGGGAGTCGAAGCTTTCTTT. The chain recombines TRBV19 with TRBJ1-1, with D uncertain. V lost 3 bases and J 8 bases, leaving 13 bases between the germline ends. CDR1 is LNHDA, CDR2 SQIVND, per germline (reference sequence). The CDR3 has 13 amino acids. Using reference TRBV19 and TRBJ1-1 for the parts outside the CDR3, the full variable domain is DGGITQSPKYLFRKEGQNVTLSCEQNLNHDAMYWYRQDPGQGLRLIYYSQIVNDFQKGDIAEGYSVSREKKESFPLTVTSAQKNPTAFYLCASSMGLGVEAFFGQGTRLTVV.

The rearrangement links TRBV6-5 to TRBJ1-2; 9 bases line up with TRBD1. Germline trimming cut 6 bases from V and 4 bases from J; bases unmatched to any gene: 3. CDR1 and CDR2 from the germline V gene are MNHEY and SVGAGI. This CDR3 is 13 amino acids long. Written as DNA, the CDR3 is TGTGCCAGCAGGGGACAGGGTGGCTATGGCTACACCTTC. Its translation is CASRGQGGYGYTF.

The V call is TRBV9, the J call TRBJ2-1, with 7 bases matching TRBD1. The trim removed 2 bases at V and 1 base at J, leaving 3 bases unmatched. This CDR3 is 15 amino acids long. CDR1 and CDR2 (germline): SGDLS, YYNGEE. CDR3 bases: TGTGCCAGCAGCGTCACAGGGGTTTCCTACAATGAGCAGTTCTTC. It encodes CASSVTGVSYNEQFF.

The chain uses TRBV7-9 and TRBJ1-3; D is unresolved. Trimming stripped 2 bases from V and 1 base from J, with 9 bases between. CDR1 and CDR2 from the germline V gene are SEHNR and FQNEAQ (reference sequence). This CDR3 is 15 amino acids long. DNA of the CDR3: TGTGCCAGCAGCTTAATGGCCTCTTCTGGAAACACCATATATTTT. The encoded protein is CASSLMASSGNTIYF. Supplemented by reference TRBV7-9 and TRBJ1-3, the full variable domain reads DTGVSQNPRHKITKRGQNVTFRCDPISEHNRLYWYRQTLGQGPEFLTYFQNEAQLEKSRLLSDRFSAERPKGSFSTLEIQRTEQGDSAMYLCASSLMASSGNTIYFGEGSWLTVV.

The chain combines TRBV29-1 with TRBJ2-1; D might be TRBD1 (6 bases). The CDR3 extends over 12 amino acids. V lost 6 bases and J lost 7, with 13 bases in between. Per the germline V gene, CDR1 is SQVTM and CDR2 is ANQGSEA. Here the CDR3 reads CSVTTGINEQFF. CDR3 in DNA: TGCAGCGTCACAACAGGGATAAATGAGCAGTTCTTC.

This clone was counted a single time. The V gene is TRBV15, the J gene TRBJ2-7; D is ambiguous. The CDR3 covers 16 residues. In germline, CDR1 is LNHNV, CDR2 YYDKDF (reference sequence). Trimming removed 0 bases from V and 1 base from J, with 13 bases in between. Written as DNA, the CDR3 is TGTGCCACCAGCAGAGATCCGGGTGCGGCGTCCTACGAGCAGTACTTC. Amino acids: CATSRDPGAASYEQYF.

This clone was recorded once. This chain joins TRBV4-1 and TRBJ2-3, with D maybe TRBD1 (5 bases). Trimming took off 3 bases at V and 5 bases at J, with 9 bases between the two ends. This CDR3 spans 13 amino acids. Germline V CDR1 and CDR2: MGHRA, YSYEKL. In DNA, the CDR3 is TGCGCCAGCAGCCAGCCTGGACAAGATACGCAGTATTTT. It translates to CASSQPGQDTQYF.

The V and J genes are TRBV5-1 and TRBJ2-1; 10 positions match TRBD2. The CDR3 covers 15 residues. The trim removed 4 bases at V and 7 bases at J, leaving 8 bases unmatched. Per germline, CDR1 SGHRS and CDR2 YFSETQ. Here the CDR3 reads CASSPERGGRNEQFF. CDR3 in DNA: TGCGCCAGCAGCCCCGAGCGGGGGGGTAGGAATGAGCAGTTCTTC.

The rearrangement joins TRBV6-4 to TRBJ2-2; a possible D gene is TRBD2 (6 bases). V was cut by 9 bases and J by 1 base, with 18 bases left in between. The CDR3 is made up of 16 amino acids. Germline V gene lookup returns CDR1 MRHNA and CDR2 SNTAGT. The CDR3 DNA reads as TGTGCCAGGACCCTCGTGGGGGGTATGAACACCGGGGAGCTGTTTTTT. Protein sequence: CARTLVGGMNTGELFF.